This T cell receptor beta chain was captured in a study of graft-versus-host responses after intestinal transplantation. Measured with immunoSEQ multiplex PCR; TCRdb has only the in-frame clones, and not every one. This table has about 15,000 clones, about 29% appearing once. CD4 and CD8 responders that proliferated in the reaction were FACS-sorted. The receptor was derived from a human patient who received an intestinal transplant. The sequencing here drew on alloreactive CD4+ T cells from a mixed lymphocyte reaction culture, taken before intestinal transplant. Described subset: CFSE-low proliferating T cells sorted from approximately 6-day pre-transplant mixed lymphocyte reaction (GvH or HvG direction).

CDR3: CASSIRASTGELFF. CDR3 DNA: TGTGCCAGTAGTATTAGGGCTTCCACCGGGGAGCTGTTTTTT. The gene calls are TRBV19 and TRBJ2-2; D not resolved. Between the trimmed V and J ends, which lost 3 bases and 4 bases, there was a span of 9 bases. CDR1 is LNHDA, CDR2 SQIVND, per germline (reference sequence). CDR3 length: 14 amino acids.